The 20 T cell receptor beta chains below all came from one sample that was sequenced in a study of PD-1 blockade in mismatch repair-deficient tumors. Libraries were prepared by immunoSEQ multiplex PCR; TCRdb keeps only in-frame clonotypes and omits some of them. The data show some 120,000 clones, 88% seen once. The specimen comprised peripheral blood, sampled approximately 72 weeks after starting pembrolizumab. These receptors were collected from an adult with mismatch repair-deficient cancer.

J is TRBJ2-1 and V is TRBV27; D call uncertain. This CDR3 spans 15 amino acids. The V and J ends lost 2 bases and 6 bases respectively, with 14 bases between them. CDR1 and CDR2 from the germline V gene are MNHEY and SMNVEV (reference sequence). The CDR3 here is CASSLSRVISNEQFF. In nucleotides, the CDR3 is TGTGCCAGCAGTTTAAGCCGGGTAATTAGCAATGAGCAGTTCTTC.

This clone was seen a single time. The chain links TRBV19 to TRBJ1-1; D call uncertain. The CDR3 runs 14 residues. The germline CDR1 and CDR2 sequences are LNHDA and SQIVND (reference sequence). Trimming shortened V by 4 bases and J by 5 bases, and 14 bases separated the two germline ends. The CDR3 is CASSTTPFGTEAFF. CDR3 DNA: TGTGCCAGTAGTACCACACCCTTCGGGACTGAAGCTTTCTTT.

The chain joins TRBV18 to TRBJ1-5; 8 nucleotides align to TRBD1. The CDR3 spans 17 residues. Germline V gives CDR1 KGHSH, CDR2 LQKENI. Trimming cost V 3 bases and J 7 bases; bases outside gene matches: 14. Here the CDR3 DNA reads TGTGCCAGCTCACCCTATGGACAGGGCAGTTCAGGGCAGCCCCAGCATTTT. Translation: CASSPYGQGSSGQPQHF. The variable domain in full, completed from reference TRBV18 and TRBJ1-5, reads NAGVMQNPRHLVRRRGQEARLRCSPMKGHSHVYWYRQLPEEGLKFMVYLQKENIIDESGMPKERFSAEFPKEGPSILRIQQVVRGDSAAYFCASSPYGQGSSGQPQHFGDGTRLSIL.

This clone came up once. DNA of the CDR3: TGCGCCAGCAGTCAATCGTCCGGTTCGCGTCGGAATGAGCAGTTCTTC. Protein sequence: CASSQSSGSRRNEQFF. The chain combines TRBV23-1 with TRBJ2-1; D is undetermined. TRBV23-1 is annotated as an ORF whose role is uncertain. This CDR3 spans 16 amino acids. The V end lost 0 bases, the J end lost 7 bases, and 16 bases lay between the germline ends.

This chain uses TRBV27 with TRBJ1-5, with a tentative D call TRBD1 (6 bases). Germline V gene sequence: CDR1 MNHEY, CDR2 SMNVEV (reference sequence). The length of the CDR3 is 16 residues. Trimming shortened V by 0 bases and J by 3 bases, and 12 bases separated the two germline ends. The CDR3 DNA sequence: TGTGCCAGCAGTTTATCAGGACAGAATTACAATCAGCCCCAGCATTTT. This sequence encodes CASSLSGQNYNQPQHF.

The chain is built from TRBV10-3 and TRBJ2-7, with D perhaps TRBD1 or TRBD2 (5 bases each). V lost 3 bases and J lost 3, with 21 bases in between. The CDR3 is made up of 17 amino acids. Germline-derived CDR1 and CDR2 are ENHRY and SYGVKD. CDR3 region: CAISDPREGRGVYEQYF. The CDR3 DNA follows: TGTGCCATCAGTGACCCCCGCGAGGGACGGGGAGTCTACGAGCAGTACTTC.

This chain links TRBV19 with TRBJ1-1; no reliable D call. The ends were cut back, 5 bases at V and 4 bases at J, with 8 bases in the middle. CDR3 length equals 12 residues. Germline V CDR1 and CDR2: LNHDA, SQIVND (reference sequence). The CDR3 region is CASSPTGTEAFF. The CDR3 nucleotides are TGTGCCAGTAGTCCAACGGGCACTGAAGCTTTCTTT.

The V and J genes are TRBV6-1 and TRBJ2-7; TRBD2 is a possible D gene (7 bases). The CDR3 totals 15 residues. Deletions cut 3 bases from V and 1 base from J, with 13 bases between. In germline, CDR1 is MNHNS, CDR2 SASEGT. This CDR3 reads CASSDEGGGSYEQYF. CDR3 nucleotides: TGTGCCAGCAGTGACGAGGGGGGAGGGTCCTACGAGCAGTACTTC.

In this sample, this clone turned up a few times. The rearrangement links TRBV28 to TRBJ2-7; 10 bases agree with TRBD1. Germline lookup yields CDR1 MDHEN and CDR2 SYDVKM. The CDR3 has 17 residues. V trimming: 3 bases; J trimming: 3 bases; junction bases outside the gene matches: 11. CDR3 loop: CASSFPLTGQGFYEQYF. CDR3 DNA: TGTGCCAGCAGTTTCCCACTGACGGGACAGGGGTTCTACGAGCAGTACTTC.

The chain is built from TRBV5-6 and TRBJ1-1, with a possible D match to TRBD1 (5 bases). Trimming removed 4 bases from V and 1 base from J, with 14 bases in between. Germline values: CDR1 SGHDT, CDR2 YYEEEE. This CDR3 region has 15 residues. CDR3 nucleotides: TGTGCCAGCAGCGCGGGGGGACTGTGGAACACTGAAGCTTTCTTT. Protein sequence: CASSAGGLWNTEAFF.

This clone was seen just once. V is TRBV27 and J is TRBJ2-1; TRBD1 aligns across 11 bases. Germline-derived CDR1 and CDR2 are MNHEY and SMNVEV (reference sequence). This CDR3 is built from 14 residues. V lost 2 bases and J lost 10; bases outside the gene matches: 4. CDR3 sequence reads: CASSLRTGGSEQFF. The CDR3 DNA follows: TGTGCCAGCAGTTTAAGGACAGGGGGCTCAGAGCAGTTCTTC.

The chain has TRBV7-2 and TRBJ2-7; the D gene is possibly TRBD2 (6 bases). Trimming removed 0 bases from V and 2 bases from J, with 11 bases in between. Looked up from germline, CDR1 is SGHTA and CDR2 is FQGNSA. The CDR3 is 15 residues long. CDR3 sequence (DNA): TGTGCCAGCAGCTTAGCTTGGTGGGGGGCCTACGAGCAGTACTTC. Translation gives CASSLAWWGAYEQYF.

The chain recombines TRBV18 with TRBJ2-3, with D unclear. From germline, CDR1 is KGHSH and CDR2 LQKENI. This CDR3 has 13 residues. V dropped 0 bases and J dropped 4 bases, with 5 bases sitting between them. Here the CDR3 reads CASSPPDADTQYF. CDR3 in DNA: TGTGCCAGCTCACCACCCGACGCAGATACGCAGTATTTT.

The V gene is TRBV12-5, the J gene TRBJ2-5; 9 nucleotides line up with TRBD2. The germline V gene has CDR1 LGHNT and CDR2 FRNRAP. CDR3 length equals 16 residues. J was trimmed by 3 bases and V by 1 base; bases with no gene match: 6. The CDR3 protein is CASGLAGTSRKETQYF. The CDR3 nucleotides are TGTGCTAGTGGTTTGGCCGGGACTAGCAGAAAAGAGACCCAGTACTTC.

This chain connects TRBV4-3 to TRBJ1-1; 7 bases line up with TRBD1. Germline CDR1 reads LGHNA; CDR2 reads YSLEER. With V trimmed by 4 bases and J by 0 bases, 14 bases remained unmatched. The CDR3 loop spans 18 amino acids. CDR3 sequence: CASSPRPRGGPMNTEAFF. In DNA form, the CDR3 reads TGCGCCAGCAGCCCTCGCCCCAGAGGGGGCCCTATGAACACTGAAGCTTTCTTT.

The rearrangement joins TRBV7-8 to TRBJ2-7; D remains unclear. V shed 6 bases and J shed 0 bases, with 9 bases lying between them. The CDR3 length is 13 residues. From germline, CDR1 is SGHVS and CDR2 FQNEAQ. The CDR3 nucleotides are TGTGCCAGCAGTTTCAATCTCTCCTACGAGCAGTACTTC. Translated, it gives CASSFNLSYEQYF.

The genes are TRBV4-1 and TRBJ2-1; D is uncertain. V was shortened by 3 bases and J by 6 bases, with 12 bases between the two germline ends. The CDR3 loop spans 14 amino acids. Germline loops: CDR1 MGHRA, CDR2 YSYEKL. DNA of the CDR3: TGCGCCAGCAGCCACTACGGACCCATCAATGAGCAGTTCTTC. Its protein is CASSHYGPINEQFF.

V gene TRBV19 combines with J gene TRBJ2-7; D is undetermined. The germline V and J ends were trimmed by 5 bases and 4 bases, with 12 bases remaining between them. Germline V gene sequence: CDR1 LNHDA, CDR2 SQIVND (reference sequence). The CDR3 length is 13 residues. CDR3 DNA: TGTGCCAGTAGTTCCGGGTTCCAGTACGAGCAGTACTTC. Translated: CASSSGFQYEQYF.

The chain couples TRBV20-1 to TRBJ2-3; unclear D gene. From germline, CDR1 is DFQATT and CDR2 SNEGSKA (reference sequence). With 3 bases removed from V and 3 bases from J, the gap between germline ends came to 4 bases. The CDR3 covers 11 residues. This chain's CDR3 is CSASTTDTQYF. The CDR3 region has the DNA TGCAGTGCTAGTACGACAGATACGCAGTATTTT.

The rearrangement joins TRBV4-3 to TRBJ2-3, with 10 bases matching TRBD1. The germline V gene encodes CDR1 LGHNA and CDR2 YSLEER. This CDR3 has 15 residues. J gave up 1 base and V 4 bases, and 2 bases lay outside the gene matches. CDR3 DNA: TGCGCCAGCAGCCTGGGGACAGGGGGCACAGATACGCAGTATTTT. Protein sequence: CASSLGTGGTDTQYF.